The 5 T cell receptor beta chains listed next were all sequenced from one sample in a study of blood T cell repertoires in COVID-19. Profiling relied on immunoSEQ multiplex PCR, and the TCRdb table lists in-frame clones only, not all of them. Of 110,000 or so clones listed, over 65% are singletons. The material sequenced was peripheral blood. The receptors were sampled from a woman between 40 and 55 years old with acute or convalescent COVID-19.

The J gene is TRBJ2-3, the V gene TRBV28; D remains unclear. Germline V lookup: CDR1 MDHEN, CDR2 SYDVKM. V lost 5 bases to trimming and J lost 2 bases, with 8 bases between them. There are 13 residues in the CDR3. This chain's CDR3 is CASSPPHTDTQYF. The CDR3 DNA sequence: TGTGCCAGCAGTCCCCCCCACACAGATACGCAGTATTTT. Drawing the rest from reference TRBV28 and TRBJ2-3, the complete variable domain is DVKVTQSSRYLVKRTGEKVFLECVQDMDHENMFWYRQDPGLGLRLIYFSYDVKMKEKGDIPEGYSVSREKKERFSLILESASTNQTSMYLCASSPPHTDTQYFGPGTRLTVL.

This chain links TRBV5-1 with TRBJ2-7; perhaps TRBD1 as D (6 bases). The CDR3 consists of 15 residues. V lost 4 bases to trimming and J lost 1 base, with 15 bases between them. Germline CDR1 and CDR2: SGHRS and YFSETQ. The CDR3 region has the DNA TGCGCCAGCAGCCGCGCCCAGGGGCCATCCTACGAGCAGTACTTC. Protein: CASSRAQGPSYEQYF.

The genes are TRBV5-6 and TRBJ2-5; 8 positions match TRBD1. In germline, CDR1 is SGHDT, CDR2 YYEEEE. CDR3 size: 16 residues. V dropped 0 bases and J dropped 2; count of bases not matched to a gene: 6. Here the CDR3 DNA reads TGTGCCAGCAGCTTGGCCTATCAGGGGGCTCAAGAGACCCAGTACTTC. Encoded protein: CASSLAYQGAQETQYF.

A remark on this clone: Relative to the germline gene, one junction end is altered; a read error may explain this. The rearrangement links TRBV4-1 to TRBJ1-1; D possibly corresponds to TRBD1 (5 bases). This CDR3 contains 15 residues. Germline CDR1 is MGHRA and CDR2 is YSYEKL. The CDR3 DNA reads TGCGCCAGCATCCAAGTTTGGGGCGTGAACACTGAAGCTTTCTTT. The encoded protein is CASIQVWGVNTEAFF.

This clone was seen once. The V gene is TRBV19, the J gene TRBJ2-7; 9 bases are a match to TRBD2. The CDR3 loop spans 15 amino acids. With 2 bases clipped from V and 2 bases from J, the junction kept 4 bases outside the gene matches. CDR1 and CDR2 from the germline V gene are LNHDA and SQIVND (reference sequence). CDR3 DNA sequence: TGTGCCAGTAGTATAAGACCTAGCGGGACCTACGAGCAGTACTTC. It translates to CASSIRPSGTYEQYF.